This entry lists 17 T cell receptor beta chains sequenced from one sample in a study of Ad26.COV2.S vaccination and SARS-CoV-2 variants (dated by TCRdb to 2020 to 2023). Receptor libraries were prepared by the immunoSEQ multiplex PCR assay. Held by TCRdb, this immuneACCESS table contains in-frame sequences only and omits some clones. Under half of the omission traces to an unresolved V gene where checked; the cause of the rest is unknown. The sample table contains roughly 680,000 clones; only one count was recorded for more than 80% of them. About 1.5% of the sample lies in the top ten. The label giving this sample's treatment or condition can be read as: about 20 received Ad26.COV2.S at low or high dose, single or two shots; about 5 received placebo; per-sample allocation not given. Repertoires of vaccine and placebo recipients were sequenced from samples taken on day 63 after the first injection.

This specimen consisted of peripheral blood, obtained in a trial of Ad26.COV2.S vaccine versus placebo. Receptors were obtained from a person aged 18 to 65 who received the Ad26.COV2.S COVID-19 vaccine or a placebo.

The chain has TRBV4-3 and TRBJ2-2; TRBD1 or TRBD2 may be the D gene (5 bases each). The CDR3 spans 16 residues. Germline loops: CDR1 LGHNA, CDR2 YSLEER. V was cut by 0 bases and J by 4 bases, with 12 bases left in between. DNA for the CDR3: TGCGCCAGCAGCCAAGATTTGGGGACCACCACCGGGGAGCTGTTTTTT. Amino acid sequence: CASSQDLGTTTGELFF.

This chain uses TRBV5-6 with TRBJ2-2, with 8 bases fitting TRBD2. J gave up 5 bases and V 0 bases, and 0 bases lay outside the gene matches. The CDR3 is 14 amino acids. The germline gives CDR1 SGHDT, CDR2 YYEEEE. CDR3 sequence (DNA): TGTGCCAGCAGCTTGGGACTAGCGACCGGGGAGCTGTTTTTT. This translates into CASSLGLATGELFF.

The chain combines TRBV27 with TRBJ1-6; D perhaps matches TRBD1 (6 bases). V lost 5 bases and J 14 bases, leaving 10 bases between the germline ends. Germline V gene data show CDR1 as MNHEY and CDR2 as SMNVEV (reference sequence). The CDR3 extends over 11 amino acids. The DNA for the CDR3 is TGTGCCAGCAGTCAGGGGAATGCCCTCCACTTT. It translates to CASSQGNALHF.

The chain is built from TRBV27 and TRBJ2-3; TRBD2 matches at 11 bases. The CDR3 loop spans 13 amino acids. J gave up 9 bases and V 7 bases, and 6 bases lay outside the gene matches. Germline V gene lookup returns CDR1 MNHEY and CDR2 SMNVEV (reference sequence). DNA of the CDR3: TGTGCCAGCACCCTTAGCGGGGGGGCAACGCAGTATTTT. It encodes CASTLSGGATQYF.

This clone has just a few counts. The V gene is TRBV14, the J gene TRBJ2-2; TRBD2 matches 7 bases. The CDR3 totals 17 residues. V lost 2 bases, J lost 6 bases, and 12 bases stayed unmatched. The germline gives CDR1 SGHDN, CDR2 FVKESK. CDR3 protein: CASSQSAYAGAAGELFF. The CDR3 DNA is TGTGCCAGCAGCCAATCGGCCTACGCGGGAGCGGCCGGGGAGCTGTTTTTT. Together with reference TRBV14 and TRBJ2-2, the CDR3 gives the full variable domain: EAGVTQFPSHSVIEKGQTVTLRCDPISGHDNLYWYRRVMGKEIKFLLHFVKESKQDESGMPNNRFLAERTGGTYSTLKVQPAELEDSGVYFCASSQSAYAGAAGELFFGEGSRLTVL.

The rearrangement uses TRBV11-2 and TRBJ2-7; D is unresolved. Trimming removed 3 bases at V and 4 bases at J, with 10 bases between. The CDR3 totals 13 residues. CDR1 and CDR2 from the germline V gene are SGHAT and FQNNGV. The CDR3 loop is CASSFVARYEQYF. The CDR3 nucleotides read TGTGCCAGCAGCTTCGTGGCACGGTACGAGCAGTACTTC.

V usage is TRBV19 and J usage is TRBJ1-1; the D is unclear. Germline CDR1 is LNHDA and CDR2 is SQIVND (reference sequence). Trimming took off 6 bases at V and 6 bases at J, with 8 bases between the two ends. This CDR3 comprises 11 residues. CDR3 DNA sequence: TGTGCCAGTAGCCAAGGAGCTGAAGCTTTCTTT. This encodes CASSQGAEAFF.

The CDR3 loop reads CASSLVQGPGNTIYF. CDR3 bases: TGTGCCAGCAGCCTCGTACAGGGCCCTGGAAACACCATATATTTT. V is TRBV3-1 (or the pseudogene TRBV3-2) and J is TRBJ1-3, with D tentatively TRBD1 (6 bases). Deletions cut 4 bases from V and 2 bases from J, with 12 bases between. The germline CDR1 and CDR2 sequences are LGHDT and YNNKEL (reference sequence). The CDR3 consists of 15 residues.

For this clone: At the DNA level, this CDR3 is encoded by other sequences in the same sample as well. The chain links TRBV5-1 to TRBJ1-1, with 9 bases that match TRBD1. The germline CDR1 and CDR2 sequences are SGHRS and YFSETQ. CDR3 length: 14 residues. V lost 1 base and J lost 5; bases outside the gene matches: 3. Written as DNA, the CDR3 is TGCGCCAGCAGCTTGACAGGGGGCGCGACTGAAGCTTTCTTT. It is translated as CASSLTGGATEAFF.

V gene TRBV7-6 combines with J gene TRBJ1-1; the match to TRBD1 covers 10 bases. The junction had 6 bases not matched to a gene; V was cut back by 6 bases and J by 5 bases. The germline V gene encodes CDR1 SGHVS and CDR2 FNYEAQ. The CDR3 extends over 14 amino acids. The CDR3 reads CASSSGQGPTEAFF. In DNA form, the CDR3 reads TGTGCCAGCAGTTCGGGACAGGGGCCTACTGAAGCTTTCTTT.

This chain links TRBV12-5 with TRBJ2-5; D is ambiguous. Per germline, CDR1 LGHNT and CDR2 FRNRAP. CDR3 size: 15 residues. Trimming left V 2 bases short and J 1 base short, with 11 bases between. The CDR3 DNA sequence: TGTGCTAGTGGTTTGAACGCGAATGTCCAAGAGACCCAGTACTTC. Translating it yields CASGLNANVQETQYF.

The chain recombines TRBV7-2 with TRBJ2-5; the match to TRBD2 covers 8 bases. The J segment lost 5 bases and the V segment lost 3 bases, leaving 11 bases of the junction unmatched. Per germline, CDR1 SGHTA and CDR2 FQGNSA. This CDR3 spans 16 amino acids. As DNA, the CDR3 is TGTGCCAGCAGCTTGATGCAGCGGGGGCCGGGGGAGACCCAGTACTTC. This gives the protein CASSLMQRGPGETQYF.

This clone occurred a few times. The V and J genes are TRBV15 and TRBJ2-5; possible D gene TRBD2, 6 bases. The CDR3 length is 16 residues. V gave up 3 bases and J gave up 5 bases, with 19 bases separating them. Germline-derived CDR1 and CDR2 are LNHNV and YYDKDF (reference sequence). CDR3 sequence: CATSRTGDPGVETQYF. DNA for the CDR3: TGTGCCACCAGCAGGACCGGGGACCCGGGAGTCGAGACCCAGTACTTC.

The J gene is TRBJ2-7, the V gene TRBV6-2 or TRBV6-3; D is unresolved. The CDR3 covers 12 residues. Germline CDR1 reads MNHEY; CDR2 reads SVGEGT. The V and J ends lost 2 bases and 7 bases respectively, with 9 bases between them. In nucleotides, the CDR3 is TGTGCCAGCAGTTACAGGGTTGGGGAGCAGTACTTC. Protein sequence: CASSYRVGEQYF.

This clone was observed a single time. The CDR3: CASSGGGLAGSSTDTQYF. DNA for the CDR3: TGTGCCAGCAGCGGCGGGGGACTAGCGGGGTCTAGCACAGATACGCAGTATTTT. The chain uses TRBV7-9 and TRBJ2-3, with 13 positions matching TRBD2. Per the germline V gene, CDR1 is SEHNR and CDR2 is FQNEAQ (reference sequence). V was pared by 5 bases and J by 0 bases, with 8 bases of the junction left unmatched. The CDR3 has 18 residues.

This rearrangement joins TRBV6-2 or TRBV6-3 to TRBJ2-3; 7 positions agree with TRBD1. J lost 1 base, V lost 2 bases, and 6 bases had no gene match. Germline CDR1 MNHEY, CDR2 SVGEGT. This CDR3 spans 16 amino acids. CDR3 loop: CASSYLDREGTDTQYF. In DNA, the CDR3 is TGTGCCAGCAGTTACCTTGACAGGGAAGGCACAGATACGCAGTATTTT.

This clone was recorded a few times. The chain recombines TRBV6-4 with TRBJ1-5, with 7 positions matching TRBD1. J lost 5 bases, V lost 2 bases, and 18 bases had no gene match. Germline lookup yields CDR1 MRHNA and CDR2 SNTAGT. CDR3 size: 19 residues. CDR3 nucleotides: TGTGCCAGCAGTGACCCTGGGACAGTGTCTCCTGGGGAGGATCAGCCCCAGCATTTT. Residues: CASSDPGTVSPGEDQPQHF.